The T cell receptor (beta chain) described here comes from a study of blood T cell repertoires in COVID-19. Overall study context: There were acute and convalescent COVID-19 samples, and they came from the United States, Italy and Spain.

Sequenced by immunoSEQ multiplex PCR; TCRdb stores in-frame clones only, minus some. This table holds fewer than 350,000 clones, 70% to 90% found once. Recruits, aged roughly 18 to 90 years, lived in 20 to 30 US areas. The CDR3 spans 14 residues. CDR1 MNHEY and CDR2 SVGAGI come from the germline V gene. V lost 8 bases to trimming and J lost 3 bases; unmatched junction nucleotides: 3. The sample consisted of PBMCs or T cells enriched from blood (not recorded which). The genes are TRBV6-5 and TRBJ2-2; TRBD2 aligns across 10 bases. This sequence was found in a woman aged 40-49 years who had recovered from COVID-19. As DNA, the CDR3 is TGTGCCAGCCTCGGGACTAGCGACACCGGGGAGCTGTTTTTT. The encoded protein is CASLGTSDTGELFF.